These 19 T cell receptor beta chains share one sample of origin, sequenced in a study of T-cell memory formation after mild COVID-19. TCRdb re-analysed the 5' RACE reads in MiXCR, keeping a single row per CDR3 protein. The table has 140,000 to 150,000 distinct CDR3 sequences, around 25% seen once. Source material: PBMCs or a T cell subset sorted from them (not recorded which). These receptors all come from an adult woman who had mild COVID-19 (a few samples of this study predate the infection). Cell type and time point are not known.

The CDR3 loop reads CASSEGQLTDTQYF. The CDR3 nucleotides are TGTGCCAGCAGTGAAGGACAGTTGACAGATACGCAGTATTTT. The chain couples TRBV12-3 or TRBV12-4 to TRBJ2-3, with D tentatively TRBD1 (6 bases). V lost 5 bases and J 3 bases, leaving 12 bases between the germline ends. The CDR3 spans 14 residues.

This clonotype was seen a few times. V is TRBV12-5 and J is TRBJ2-1; D unresolved. Germline V gene data show CDR1 as LGHNT and CDR2 as FRNRAP. Deletions cut 2 bases from V and 9 bases from J, with 8 bases between. CDR3 length: 12 amino acids. The CDR3 coding sequence is TGTGCTAGTGGTTTGCTGGTGGTTGAGCAGTTCTTC. This codes for CASGLLVVEQFF. Supplemented by reference TRBV12-5 and TRBJ2-1, the full variable domain reads DARVTQTPRHKVTEMGQEVTMRCQPILGHNTVFWYRQTMMQGLELLAYFRNRAPLDDSGMPKDRFSAEMPDATLATLKIQPSEPRDSAVYFCASGLLVVEQFFGPGTRLTVL.

The DNA of the CDR3 is TGTGCCAGCAGCGCGTCTACAAGCACCGGGGAGCTGTTTTTT. Residues: CASSASTSTGELFF. The rearrangement uses TRBV7-8 and TRBJ2-2; D unresolved. The CDR3 runs to 14 residues. Per the germline V gene, CDR1 is SGHVS and CDR2 is FQNEAQ. Trimming removed 5 bases from V and 4 bases from J, with 11 bases in between.

This clonotype was counted a few times. The J gene is TRBJ2-5, the V gene TRBV10-3, with TRBD2 matching over 7 bases. Germline lookup yields CDR1 ENHRY and CDR2 SYGVKD. The CDR3 length is 19 residues. Losses at the gene ends were 2 bases for V and 3 bases for J; bases not matched to a gene: 18. CDR3 sequence: CAISERAGTDVLSEETQYF. In nucleotides, the CDR3 is TGTGCCATCAGTGAGAGAGCGGGGACGGACGTGTTGTCTGAAGAGACCCAGTACTTC.

This chain uses TRBV29-1 with TRBJ2-1; 10 positions match TRBD2. This CDR3 is 15 amino acids long. CDR1 SQVTM and CDR2 ANQGSEA come from the germline V gene. The ends lost 3 bases at V and 4 bases at J; junction bases unmatched: 6. The CDR3 loop is CSVESSGSAYNEQFF. The CDR3 DNA reads as TGCAGCGTTGAGTCTAGCGGGAGTGCTTACAATGAGCAGTTCTTC.

This clonotype has only a few counts. This chain links TRBV7-6 with TRBJ1-5; D is uncertain. Trimming stripped 4 bases from V and 11 bases from J, with 15 bases between. The germline V gene encodes CDR1 SGHVS and CDR2 FNYEAQ. The CDR3 is 13 amino acids. In DNA form, the CDR3 reads TGTGCCAGCAGCTCTTTAGGGTACGAGGCCCAGCATTTT. Its translation: CASSSLGYEAQHF. Combining the CDR3 with reference TRBV7-6 and TRBJ1-5 gives the whole variable domain GAGVSQSPRYKVTKRGQDVALRCDPISGHVSLYWYRQALGQGPEFLTYFNYEAQQDKSGLPNDRFSAERPEGSISTLTIQRTEQRDSAMYRCASSSLGYEAQHFGDGTRLSIL.

This chain joins TRBV12-3 or TRBV12-4 and TRBJ1-5, with 9 bases identical to TRBD1. Unmatched junction bases numbered 8, after V lost 5 bases and J lost 3 bases. The CDR3 totals 16 residues. The CDR3 loop is CASSTGDREYNQPQHF. The CDR3 DNA reads as TGTGCCAGCAGTACCGGGGACAGGGAATACAATCAGCCCCAGCATTTT.

The chain has TRBV2 and TRBJ1-2; 7 bases line up with TRBD1. Germline lookup yields CDR1 SNHLY and CDR2 FYNNEI. The CDR3 is 15 amino acids. The ends lost 2 bases at V and 3 bases at J; junction bases unmatched: 6. CDR3 in amino acids: CASSESRQGDYGYTF. CDR3 DNA: TGTGCCAGCAGTGAAAGTAGGCAGGGGGACTATGGCTACACCTTC.

This clonotype has only a few counts. The V and J genes are TRBV9 and TRBJ2-5; 9 nucleotides match TRBD1. From germline, CDR1 is SGDLS and CDR2 YYNGEE. With 0 bases clipped from V and 3 bases from J, the junction kept 9 bases outside the gene matches. This CDR3 is built from 17 residues. The CDR3, as DNA: TGTGCCAGCAGCGTAGGACGAGGGACAGGGAGCGAAGAGACCCAGTACTTC. Its protein is CASSVGRGTGSEETQYF.

V usage is TRBV12-3 or TRBV12-4 and J usage is TRBJ2-3; D gene uncertain. V was cut by 2 bases and J by 2 bases, with 8 bases left in between. The CDR3 has 14 amino acids. The CDR3 DNA is TGTGCCAGCAGTTTAAGGGCCCCCACAGATACGCAGTATTTT. Its protein is CASSLRAPTDTQYF.

This clonotype showed up just a few times. The chain combines TRBV20-1 with TRBJ1-2; 8 bases agree with TRBD1. The J segment lost 7 bases and the V segment lost 3 bases, leaving 19 bases of the junction unmatched. The CDR3 loop spans 17 amino acids. Germline values: CDR1 DFQATT, CDR2 SNEGSKA (reference sequence). CDR3 sequence: CSASPRQGLLFLGGYTF. The CDR3 DNA reads as TGCAGTGCTAGCCCTAGACAGGGGCTACTCTTTTTGGGTGGCTACACCTTC.

This rearrangement joins TRBV24-1 to TRBJ2-7; maybe TRBD2 (5 bases). CDR3 length: 14 amino acids. Trimming took off 4 bases at V and 4 bases at J, with 13 bases between the two ends. Germline loops: CDR1 KGHDR, CDR2 SFDVKD. CDR3 DNA sequence: TGTGCCACCAGTGACCCGGACTTGGAGTACGAGCAGTACTTC. This codes for CATSDPDLEYEQYF.

The CDR3 DNA sequence: TGTGCCAGCTCAGCCGCGGGTTCGAACACCGGGGAGCTGTTTTTT. It codes for CASSAAGSNTGELFF. This sequence joins TRBV7-9 and TRBJ2-2, with D tentatively TRBD2 (5 bases). Germline values: CDR1 SEHNR, CDR2 FQNEAQ (reference sequence). The V end lost 8 bases, the J end lost 0 bases, and 13 bases lay between the germline ends. There are 15 residues in the CDR3.

In DNA, the CDR3 is TGTGCCACCAGCAGAGGGGCAGGCAGCGAAGAGACCCAGTACTTC. Translation: CATSRGAGSEETQYF. The chain couples TRBV15 to TRBJ2-5; D remains unclear. V gave up 1 base and J gave up 3 bases, with 12 bases separating them. Germline V CDR1 and CDR2: LNHNV, YYDKDF (reference sequence). The length of the CDR3 is 15 residues. Filled out from reference TRBV15 and TRBJ2-5, the complete variable domain reads DAMVIQNPRYQVTQFGKPVTLSCSQTLNHNVMYWYQQKSSQAPKLLFHYYDKDFNNEADTPDNFQSRRPNTSFCFLDIRSPGLGDTAMYLCATSRGAGSEETQYFGPGTRLLVL.

The V call is TRBV24-1, the J call TRBJ2-1; the match to TRBD1 covers 8 bases. CDR1 and CDR2 from the germline V gene are KGHDR and SFDVKD. V lost 0 bases, J lost 13 bases, and 4 bases stayed unmatched. This CDR3 is built from 13 residues. CDR3 region: CATSDLDRGTQFF. DNA for the CDR3: TGTGCCACCAGTGATTTGGACAGGGGTACTCAGTTCTTC.

The chain is built from TRBV5-1 and TRBJ1-1; D is undetermined. CDR1 SGHRS and CDR2 YFSETQ come from the germline V gene. The CDR3 is 14 amino acids. V was shortened by 0 bases and J by 0 bases, with 6 bases between the two germline ends. The CDR3 DNA follows: TGCGCCAGCAGCTTGGGCCGGGTGAACACTGAAGCTTTCTTT. Residues: CASSLGRVNTEAFF.

In its sample, this clonotype was seen a few times. The chain joins TRBV5-1 to TRBJ2-1; 10 positions match TRBD1. Germline CDR1 is SGHRS and CDR2 is YFSETQ. Losses at the gene ends were 4 bases for V and 2 bases for J; bases not matched to a gene: 21. This CDR3 region has 21 residues. CDR3 DNA: TGCGCCAGCAGCACTCACCGGGACAGGGGCTCTTTAAAGCTGGCCTACAATGAGCAGTTCTTC. Residues: CASSTHRDRGSLKLAYNEQFF. Complete variable domain (other parts from reference TRBV5-1 and TRBJ2-1): KAGVTQTPRYLIKTRGQQVTLSCSPISGHRSVSWYQQTPGQGLQFLFEYFSETQRNKGNFPGRFSGRQFSNSRSEMNVSTLELGDSALYLCASSTHRDRGSLKLAYNEQFFGPGTRLTVL.

This clonotype was recorded a few times. This chain uses TRBV6-5 with TRBJ2-3; D not resolved. The CDR3 consists of 12 residues. Trimming took off 8 bases at V and 5 bases at J, with 11 bases between the two ends. Germline V gives CDR1 MNHEY, CDR2 SVGAGI. CDR3: CASGYPGDTQYF. The CDR3 DNA sequence: TGTGCCAGCGGATACCCGGGAGATACGCAGTATTTT.

This clonotype has only a few counts. The chain links TRBV5-1 to TRBJ2-1, with 12 bases matching TRBD2. Germline V gives CDR1 SGHRS, CDR2 YFSETQ. The CDR3 has 15 amino acids. Trimming cost V 0 bases and J 8 bases; bases outside gene matches: 3. This chain's CDR3 is CASSLETSGGYEQFF. CDR3 DNA sequence: TGCGCCAGCAGCTTGGAGACTAGCGGGGGCTATGAGCAGTTCTTC. Based on the CDR3 plus reference TRBV5-1 and TRBJ2-1, the full variable domain is KAGVTQTPRYLIKTRGQQVTLSCSPISGHRSVSWYQQTPGQGLQFLFEYFSETQRNKGNFPGRFSGRQFSNSRSEMNVSTLELGDSALYLCASSLETSGGYEQFFGPGTRLTVL.